This T cell receptor beta chain was sequenced during a study of CD8+ T cells in alopecia areata. Regarding treatment: oral pan-JAK inhibitor, 5-10 mg twice daily. Trimming pared 3 bases from V and 6 bases from J, leaving 9 bases between. The CDR3 is made up of 12 amino acids. The germline CDR1 and CDR2 sequences are SGHKS and YYEKEE (reference sequence). Reverse transcription of extracted RNA yielded cDNA, which provided the sequencing template. TCRdb keeps only in-frame clones here, not all; method: immunoSEQ multiplex PCR. The table records about 120,000 clones, around 53% of them present only once.

Sequences were derived from CD4+ T cells sorted from blood, sampled at week 4, from a patient treated with tofacitinib. The receptor was derived from a human donor with alopecia areata. The chain has TRBV5-5 and TRBJ1-1, with D possibly being TRBD1 (5 bases). This CDR3 is CASSWETAEAFF. The CDR3 nucleotides are TGTGCCAGCAGCTGGGAGACAGCTGAAGCTTTCTTT.